The text below deals with one TCR beta chain. No antigen is known for it. In TCRdb, the 5' RACE reads were re-called with MiXCR into one record per CDR3 protein. The repertoire holds some 98,000 distinct CDR3 sequences, with roughly 11% as singletons. The V segment lost 3 bases and the J segment 5 bases; nucleotides outside the gene matches: 9. The V gene's germline CDR1 is KGHSH and CDR2 LQKENI. CDR3 length equals 15 residues. These data come from a study of early T cells in non-severe SARS-CoV-2 infection. Study-wide results and caveats: Private and CD4 specificities were missed by VDJdb matching, which favored anti-spike CD8 responses.

V and J are TRBV18 and TRBJ1-2, with TRBD1 matching 7 bases. Sequenced: whole blood. The receptor's source is an adult who was a healthcare worker with PCR-confirmed SARS-CoV-2 infection or an uninfected control (not recorded which). This chain's CDR3 is CASSPGTAYWYGYTF. The CDR3 DNA sequence: TGTGCCAGCTCACCCGGGACAGCCTATTGGTATGGCTACACCTTC.